This T cell receptor beta chain was sequenced in a study of blood T cell repertoires in COVID-19. TCRdb's table, derived via immunoSEQ multiplex PCR, lists solely in-frame clones and lacks some. Found here are around 230,000 clones, around 80% of them singletons; the top ten hold approximately 7.4%. Trimming cost V 0 bases and J 1 base; bases outside gene matches: 8. Germline loops: CDR1 SQVTM, CDR2 ANQGSEA. The CDR3 totals 16 residues. V and J are TRBV29-1 and TRBJ2-5; 7 bases agree with TRBD2. The specimen was peripheral blood. The origin of this receptor is a woman aged 45-65 years with acute or convalescent COVID-19. The DNA for the CDR3 is TGCAGCGTTGAAGACCCTACTAGCGCCTCCCAAGAGACCCAGTACTTC. This translates into CSVEDPTSASQETQYF.